The 8 T cell receptor beta chains reported below all come from one sample, sequenced in a study of T-cell memory formation after mild COVID-19 (dated by TCRdb to 2020 to 2023). The library came from 5' RACE. TCRdb shows the sequencer as Illumina NovaSeq 6000. Using fastp at Q25 and MiXCR, TCRdb reprocessed the public reads and kept productive beta chains. Rows with a matching CDR3 protein are joined into one entry that keeps the most common DNA and genes. This sample comprises a few hundred thousand distinct CDR3 sequences, around 20% of them detected only once. Of the sample, roughly 23% falls within the top ten clones. Sequences were obtained from PBMCs or a T cell subset sorted from them (not recorded which). The receptors originated from a man aged 18-30 years who had mild COVID-19 (a few samples of this study predate the infection). The sample titles of this study are shuffled in the database, so cell type and time point are left out; the donor was told from shared clones.

The chain recombines TRBV7-2 with TRBJ2-5; D possibly corresponds to TRBD2 (6 bases). Germline values: CDR1 SGHTA, CDR2 FQGNSA. V gave up 0 bases and J gave up 10 bases, with 12 bases separating them. The CDR3 totals 13 residues. In nucleotides, the CDR3 is TGTGCCAGCAGCTTAGCTGGGGGGATAGACCAGTACTTC. This gives the protein CASSLAGGIDQYF.

This chain joins TRBV2 and TRBJ1-2, with TRBD1 matching over 9 bases. The ends lost 4 bases at V and 0 bases at J; junction bases unmatched: 3. The CDR3 runs 15 residues. Germline V lookup: CDR1 SNHLY, CDR2 FYNNEI. In nucleotides, the CDR3 is TGTGCCAGCAGTGCATGGACAGGGGCTAACTATGGCTACACCTTC. It yields the protein CASSAWTGANYGYTF.

This clonotype has more than one count but fewer than ten. V and J are TRBV9 and TRBJ1-6; no reliable D call. This CDR3 contains 14 residues. V lost 0 bases and J lost 8, with 9 bases in between. Germline loops: CDR1 SGDLS, CDR2 YYNGEE. CDR3 DNA sequence: TGTGCCAGCAGCGTAGGGGGATACGATTCACCCCTCCACTTT. It translates to CASSVGGYDSPLHF.

The V call is TRBV4-1, the J call TRBJ2-2; 9 nucleotides align to TRBD1. V gave up 4 bases and J gave up 6 bases; unmatched junction bases: 12. The germline CDR1 and CDR2 sequences are MGHRA and YSYEKL. The CDR3 is 17 residues long. CDR3 DNA sequence: TGCGCCAGCAGCCCGGGGACAGGGACCTTCAGCCCCGGGGAGCTGTTTTTT. Amino acid sequence: CASSPGTGTFSPGELFF.

The genes are TRBV28 and TRBJ2-7; D uncertain. The germline V gene has CDR1 MDHEN and CDR2 SYDVKM. The CDR3 sequence is 13 residues long. The V gene lost 7 bases and the J gene lost 6 bases, with 16 bases spanning the gap. CDR3 nucleotides: TGTGCCAGCACTCCCGCCTACTCGGGCGAGCAGTACGTC. Translated: CASTPAYSGEQYV.

V gene TRBV4-2 combines with J gene TRBJ1-6, with D possibly being TRBD1 (5 bases). Trimming removed 1 base from V and 7 bases from J, with 14 bases in between. The V gene's germline CDR1 is LGHNA and CDR2 YNFKEQ. CDR3 length equals 16 residues. The CDR3 bases are TGTGCCAGCAGCCAAGTGGCCCAGGGAGGGAATTCACCCCTCCACTTT. It translates to CASSQVAQGGNSPLHF.

This chain joins TRBV7-8 and TRBJ1-5; weak D call: TRBD1 (5 bases). V lost 5 bases and J lost 2, with 16 bases in between. Germline-derived CDR1 and CDR2 are SGHVS and FQNEAQ. The CDR3 has 16 amino acids. This chain's CDR3 is CASSPSTGPGNQPQHF. The CDR3 nucleotides read TGTGCCAGCAGCCCCTCCACGGGGCCTGGCAATCAGCCCCAGCATTTT. The full variable domain, in which reference TRBV7-8 and TRBJ1-5 provide the parts outside the CDR3, is GAGVSQSPRYKVAKRGQDVALRCDPISGHVSLFWYQQALGQGPEFLTYFQNEAQLDKSGLPSDRFFAERPEGSVSTLKIQRTQQEDSAVYLCASSPSTGPGNQPQHFGDGTRLSIL.

This clonotype came up a few times. J is TRBJ1-4 and V is TRBV7-2, with a weak D call TRBD1 (5 bases). Germline CDR1 SGHTA, CDR2 FQGNSA. V lost 5 bases and J 7 bases, leaving 14 bases between the germline ends. The length of the CDR3 is 14 residues. The CDR3 DNA reads TGTGCCAGCAGCCATCTGGGGGGATTTGAAAAACTGTTTTTT. Residues: CASSHLGGFEKLFF.